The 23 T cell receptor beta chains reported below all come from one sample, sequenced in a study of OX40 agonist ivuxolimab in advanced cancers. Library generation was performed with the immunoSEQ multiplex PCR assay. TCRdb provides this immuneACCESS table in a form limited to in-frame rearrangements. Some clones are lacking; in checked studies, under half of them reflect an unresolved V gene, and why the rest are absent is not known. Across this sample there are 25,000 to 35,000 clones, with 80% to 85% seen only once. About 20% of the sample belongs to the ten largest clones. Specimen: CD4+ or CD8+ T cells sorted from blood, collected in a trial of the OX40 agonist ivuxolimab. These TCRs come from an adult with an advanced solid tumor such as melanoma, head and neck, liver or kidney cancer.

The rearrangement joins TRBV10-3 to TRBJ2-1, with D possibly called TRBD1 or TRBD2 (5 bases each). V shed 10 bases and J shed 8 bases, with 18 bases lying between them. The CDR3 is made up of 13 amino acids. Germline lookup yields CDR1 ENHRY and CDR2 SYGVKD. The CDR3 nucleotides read TGTGCCACCGCTGCCCGGGGCATGGATGAGCAGTTCTTC. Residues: CATAARGMDEQFF.

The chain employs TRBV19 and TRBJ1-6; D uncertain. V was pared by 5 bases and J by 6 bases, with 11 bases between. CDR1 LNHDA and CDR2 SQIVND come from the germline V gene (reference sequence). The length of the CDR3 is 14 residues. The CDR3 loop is CASSPTWGNSPLHF. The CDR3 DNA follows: TGTGCCAGTAGTCCCACTTGGGGTAATTCACCCCTCCACTTT.

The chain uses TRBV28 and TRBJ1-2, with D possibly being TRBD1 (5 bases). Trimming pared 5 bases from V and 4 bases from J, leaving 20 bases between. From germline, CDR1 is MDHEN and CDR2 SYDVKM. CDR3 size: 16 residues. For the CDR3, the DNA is TGTGCCAGCAGTCCTCTCGGGGCAGGGCCTGTCTATGGCTACACCTTC. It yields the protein CASSPLGAGPVYGYTF.

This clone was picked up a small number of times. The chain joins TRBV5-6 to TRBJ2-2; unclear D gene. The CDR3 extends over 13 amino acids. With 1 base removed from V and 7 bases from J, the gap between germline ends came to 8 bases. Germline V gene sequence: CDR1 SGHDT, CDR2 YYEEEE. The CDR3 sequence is CASSLFMVGELFF. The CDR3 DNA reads TGTGCCAGCAGCTTGTTTATGGTCGGGGAGCTGTTTTTT.

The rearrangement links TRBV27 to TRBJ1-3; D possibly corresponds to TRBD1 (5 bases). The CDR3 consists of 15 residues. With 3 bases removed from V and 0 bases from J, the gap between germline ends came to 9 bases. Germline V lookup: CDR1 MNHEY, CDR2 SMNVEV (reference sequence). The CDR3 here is CASSLDTNSGNTIYF. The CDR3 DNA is TGTGCCAGCAGTTTGGACACCAACTCTGGAAACACCATATATTTT.

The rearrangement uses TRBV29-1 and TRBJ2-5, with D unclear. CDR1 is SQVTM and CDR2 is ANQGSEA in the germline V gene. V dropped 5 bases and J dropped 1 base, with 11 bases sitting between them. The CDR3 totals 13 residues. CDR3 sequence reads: CSVWARTQETQYF. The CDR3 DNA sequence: TGCAGCGTTTGGGCGAGGACCCAAGAGACCCAGTACTTC.

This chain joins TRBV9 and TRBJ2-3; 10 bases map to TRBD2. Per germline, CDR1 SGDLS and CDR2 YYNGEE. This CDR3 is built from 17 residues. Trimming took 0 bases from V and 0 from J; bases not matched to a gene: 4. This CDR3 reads CASSVGAGGPSTDTQYF. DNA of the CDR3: TGTGCCAGCAGCGTAGGAGCGGGGGGGCCTAGCACAGATACGCAGTATTTT.

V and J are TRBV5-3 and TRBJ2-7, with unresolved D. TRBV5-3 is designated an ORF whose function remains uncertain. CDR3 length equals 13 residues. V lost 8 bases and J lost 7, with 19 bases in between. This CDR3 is CASTRRVFGEQYF. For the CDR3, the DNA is TGTGCCAGCACCCGACGGGTCTTCGGTGAGCAGTACTTC.

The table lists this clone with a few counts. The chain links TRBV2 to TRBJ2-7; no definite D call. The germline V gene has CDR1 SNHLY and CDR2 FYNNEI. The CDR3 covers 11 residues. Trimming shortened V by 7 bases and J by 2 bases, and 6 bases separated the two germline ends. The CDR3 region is CASTSTYEQYF. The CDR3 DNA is TGTGCCAGCACTTCTACCTACGAGCAGTACTTC.

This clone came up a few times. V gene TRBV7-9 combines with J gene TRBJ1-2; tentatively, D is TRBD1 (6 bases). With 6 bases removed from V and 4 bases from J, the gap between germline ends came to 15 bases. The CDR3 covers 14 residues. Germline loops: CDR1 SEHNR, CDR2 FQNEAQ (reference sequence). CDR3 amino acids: CASSYLGQFYGYTF. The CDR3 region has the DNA TGTGCCAGCAGTTACCTAGGACAGTTCTATGGCTACACCTTC.

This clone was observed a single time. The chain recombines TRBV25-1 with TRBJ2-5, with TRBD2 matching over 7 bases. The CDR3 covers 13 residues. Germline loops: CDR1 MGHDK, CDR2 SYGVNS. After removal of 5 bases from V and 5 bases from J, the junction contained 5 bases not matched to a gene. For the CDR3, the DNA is TGTGCCAGCAGTCGGGGCGGGAGTGAGACCCAGTACTTC. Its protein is CASSRGGSETQYF.

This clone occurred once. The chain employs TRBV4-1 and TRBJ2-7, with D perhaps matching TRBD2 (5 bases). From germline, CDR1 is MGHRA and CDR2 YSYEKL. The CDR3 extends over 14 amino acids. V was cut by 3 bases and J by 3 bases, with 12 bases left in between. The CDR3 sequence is CASSQRGSSYEQYF. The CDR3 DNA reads TGCGCCAGCAGCCAGAGAGGGAGCAGCTACGAGCAGTACTTC.

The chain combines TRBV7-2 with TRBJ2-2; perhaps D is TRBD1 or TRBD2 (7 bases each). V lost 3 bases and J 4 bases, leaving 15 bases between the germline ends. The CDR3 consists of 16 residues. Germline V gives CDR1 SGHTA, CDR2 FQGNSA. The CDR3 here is CASSFAGGVVTGELFF. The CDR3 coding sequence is TGTGCCAGCAGCTTCGCAGGGGGGGTGGTCACCGGGGAGCTGTTTTTT.

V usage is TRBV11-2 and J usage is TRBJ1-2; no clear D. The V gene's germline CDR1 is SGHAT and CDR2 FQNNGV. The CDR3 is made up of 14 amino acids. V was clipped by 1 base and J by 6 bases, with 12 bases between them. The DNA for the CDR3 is TGTGCCAGCAGCTTAGGGCCGGGTTTTAATGGCTACACCTTC. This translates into CASSLGPGFNGYTF. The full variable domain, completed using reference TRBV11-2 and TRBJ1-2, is EAGVAQSPRYKIIEKRQSVAFWCNPISGHATLYWYQQILGQGPKLLIQFQNNGVVDDSQLPKDRFSAERLKGVDSTLKIQPAKLEDSAVYLCASSLGPGFNGYTFGSGTRLTVV.

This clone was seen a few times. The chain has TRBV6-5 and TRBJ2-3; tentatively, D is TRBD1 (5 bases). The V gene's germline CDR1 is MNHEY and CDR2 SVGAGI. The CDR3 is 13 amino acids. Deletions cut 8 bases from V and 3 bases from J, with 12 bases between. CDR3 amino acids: CASCGRDTDTQYF. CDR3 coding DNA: TGTGCCAGCTGTGGCAGGGATACAGATACGCAGTATTTT.

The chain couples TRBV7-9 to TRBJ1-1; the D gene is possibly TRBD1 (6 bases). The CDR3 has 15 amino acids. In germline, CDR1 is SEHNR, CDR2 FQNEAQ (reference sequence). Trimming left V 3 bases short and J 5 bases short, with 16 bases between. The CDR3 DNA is TGTGCCAGCAGCTTGGGGGCAGGGCAAGGGACTGAAGCTTTCTTT. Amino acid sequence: CASSLGAGQGTEAFF.

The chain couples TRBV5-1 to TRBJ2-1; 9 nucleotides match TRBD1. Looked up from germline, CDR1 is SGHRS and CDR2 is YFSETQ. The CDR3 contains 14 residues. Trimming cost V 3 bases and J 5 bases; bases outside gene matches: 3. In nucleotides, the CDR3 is TGCGCCAGCAGCTCTGACAGGGGGGACAATGAGCAGTTCTTC. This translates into CASSSDRGDNEQFF.

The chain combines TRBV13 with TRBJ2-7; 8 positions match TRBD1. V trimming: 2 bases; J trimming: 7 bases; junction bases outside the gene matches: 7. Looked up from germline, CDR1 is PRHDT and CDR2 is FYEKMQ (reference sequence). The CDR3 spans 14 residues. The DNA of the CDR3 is TGTGCCAGCAGCTTATCGGGCAGGGGGCGAGAGCAGTACTTC. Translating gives CASSLSGRGREQYF. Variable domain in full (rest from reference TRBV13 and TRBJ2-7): AAGVIQSPRHLIKEKRETATLKCYPIPRHDTVYWYQQGPGQDPQFLISFYEKMQSDKGSIPDRFSAQQFSDYHSELNMSSLELGDSALYFCASSLSGRGREQYFGPGTRLTVT.

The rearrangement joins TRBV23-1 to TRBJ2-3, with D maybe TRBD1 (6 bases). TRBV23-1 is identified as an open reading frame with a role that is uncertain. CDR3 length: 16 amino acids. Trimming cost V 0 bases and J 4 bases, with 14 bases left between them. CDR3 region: CASSQSSRGGADTQYF. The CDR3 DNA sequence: TGCGCCAGCAGTCAATCGAGCAGGGGTGGGGCAGATACGCAGTATTTT.

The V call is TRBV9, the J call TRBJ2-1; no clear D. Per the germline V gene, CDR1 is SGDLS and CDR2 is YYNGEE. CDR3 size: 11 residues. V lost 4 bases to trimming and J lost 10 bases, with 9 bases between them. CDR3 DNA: TGTGCCAGCAGCTCTAAGGCCGAGCAGTTCTTC. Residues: CASSSKAEQFF.

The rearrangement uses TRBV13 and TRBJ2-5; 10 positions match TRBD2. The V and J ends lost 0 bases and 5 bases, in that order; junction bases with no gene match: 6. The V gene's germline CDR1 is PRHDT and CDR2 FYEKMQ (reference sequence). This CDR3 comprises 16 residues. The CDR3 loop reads CASSLGERGGSETQYF. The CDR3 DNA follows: TGTGCCAGCAGCTTAGGAGAGCGGGGGGGTTCGGAGACCCAGTACTTC.

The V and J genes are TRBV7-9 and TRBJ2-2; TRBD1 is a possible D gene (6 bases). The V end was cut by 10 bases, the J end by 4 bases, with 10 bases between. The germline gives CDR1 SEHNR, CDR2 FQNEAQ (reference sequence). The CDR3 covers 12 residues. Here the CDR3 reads CATSRGTGELFF. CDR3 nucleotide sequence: TGTGCCACTTCCAGGGGCACCGGGGAGCTGTTTTTT.

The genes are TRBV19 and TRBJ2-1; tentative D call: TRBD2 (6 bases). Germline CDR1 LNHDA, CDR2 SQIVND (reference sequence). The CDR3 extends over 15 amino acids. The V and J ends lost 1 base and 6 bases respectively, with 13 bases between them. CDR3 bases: TGTGCCAGTAGTATAGCCCTAGCGTCGATCAATGAGCAGTTCTTC. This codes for CASSIALASINEQFF.